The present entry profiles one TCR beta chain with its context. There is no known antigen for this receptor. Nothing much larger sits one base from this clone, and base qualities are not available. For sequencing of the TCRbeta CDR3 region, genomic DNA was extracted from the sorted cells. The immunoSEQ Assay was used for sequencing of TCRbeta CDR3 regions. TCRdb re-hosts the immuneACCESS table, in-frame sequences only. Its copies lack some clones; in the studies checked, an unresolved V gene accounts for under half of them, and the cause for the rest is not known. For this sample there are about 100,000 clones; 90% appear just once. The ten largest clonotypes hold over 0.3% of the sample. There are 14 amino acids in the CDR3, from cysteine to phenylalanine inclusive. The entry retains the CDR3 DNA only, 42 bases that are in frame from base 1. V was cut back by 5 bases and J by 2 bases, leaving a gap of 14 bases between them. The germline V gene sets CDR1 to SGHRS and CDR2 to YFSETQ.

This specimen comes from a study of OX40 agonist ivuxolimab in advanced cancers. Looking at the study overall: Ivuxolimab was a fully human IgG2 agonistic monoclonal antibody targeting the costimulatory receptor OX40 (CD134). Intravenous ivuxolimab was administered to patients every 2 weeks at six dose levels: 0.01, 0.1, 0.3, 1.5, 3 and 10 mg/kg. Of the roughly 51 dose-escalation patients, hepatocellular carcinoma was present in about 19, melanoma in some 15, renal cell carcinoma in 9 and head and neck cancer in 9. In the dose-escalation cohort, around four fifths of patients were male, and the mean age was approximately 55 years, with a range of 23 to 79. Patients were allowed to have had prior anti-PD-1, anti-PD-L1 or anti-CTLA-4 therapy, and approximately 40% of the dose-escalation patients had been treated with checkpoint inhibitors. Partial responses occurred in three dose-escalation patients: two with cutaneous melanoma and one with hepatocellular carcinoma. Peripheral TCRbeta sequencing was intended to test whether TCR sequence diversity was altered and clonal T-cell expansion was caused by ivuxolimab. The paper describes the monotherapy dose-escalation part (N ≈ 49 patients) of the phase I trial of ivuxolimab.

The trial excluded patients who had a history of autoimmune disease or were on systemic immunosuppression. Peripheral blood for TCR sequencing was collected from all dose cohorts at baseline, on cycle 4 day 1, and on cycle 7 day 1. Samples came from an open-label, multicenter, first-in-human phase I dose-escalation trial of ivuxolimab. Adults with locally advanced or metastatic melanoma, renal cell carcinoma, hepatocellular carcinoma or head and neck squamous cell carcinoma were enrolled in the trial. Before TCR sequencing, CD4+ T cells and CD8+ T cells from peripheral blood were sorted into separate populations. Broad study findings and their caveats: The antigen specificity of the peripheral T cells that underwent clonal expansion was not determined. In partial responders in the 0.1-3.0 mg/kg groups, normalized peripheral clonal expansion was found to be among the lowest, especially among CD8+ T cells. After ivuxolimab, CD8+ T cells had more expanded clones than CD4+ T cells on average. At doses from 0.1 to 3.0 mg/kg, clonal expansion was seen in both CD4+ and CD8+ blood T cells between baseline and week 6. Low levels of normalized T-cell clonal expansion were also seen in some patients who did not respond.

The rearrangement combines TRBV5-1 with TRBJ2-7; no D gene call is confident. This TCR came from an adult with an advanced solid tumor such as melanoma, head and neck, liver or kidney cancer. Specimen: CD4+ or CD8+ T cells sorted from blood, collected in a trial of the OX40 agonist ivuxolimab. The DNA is TGCGCCAGCAGGGTGGCGCTGGAGACCTACGAGCAGTACTTC. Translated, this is CASRVALETYEQYF.